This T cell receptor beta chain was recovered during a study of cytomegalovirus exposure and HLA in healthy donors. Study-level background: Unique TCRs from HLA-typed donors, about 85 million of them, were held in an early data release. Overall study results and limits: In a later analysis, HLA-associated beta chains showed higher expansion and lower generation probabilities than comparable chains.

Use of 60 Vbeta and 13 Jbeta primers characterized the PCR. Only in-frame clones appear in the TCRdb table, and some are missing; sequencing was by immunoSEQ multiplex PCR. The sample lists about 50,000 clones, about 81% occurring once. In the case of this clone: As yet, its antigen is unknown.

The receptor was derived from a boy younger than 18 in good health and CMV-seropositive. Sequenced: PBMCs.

The CDR3 reads CASSIPGTGVYGYTF. CDR3 DNA sequence: TGTGCCAGCAGCATTCCCGGGACTGGAGTTTATGGCTACACCTTC. The V call is TRBV7-9, the J call TRBJ1-2; possible D gene TRBD1, 5 bases. The CDR3 sequence is 15 residues long. Germline V lookup: CDR1 SEHNR, CDR2 FQNEAQ (reference sequence). Trimming shortened V by 5 bases and J by 5 bases, and 18 bases separated the two germline ends.